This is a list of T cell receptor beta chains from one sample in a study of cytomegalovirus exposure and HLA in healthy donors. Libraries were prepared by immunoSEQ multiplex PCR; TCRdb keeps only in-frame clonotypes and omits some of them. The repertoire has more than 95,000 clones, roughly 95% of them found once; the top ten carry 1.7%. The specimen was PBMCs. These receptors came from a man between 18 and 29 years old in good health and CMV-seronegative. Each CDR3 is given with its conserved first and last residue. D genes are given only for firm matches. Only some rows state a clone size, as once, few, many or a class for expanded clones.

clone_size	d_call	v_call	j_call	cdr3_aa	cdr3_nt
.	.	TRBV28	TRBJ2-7	CASSLLNQGSISYEQYF	TGTGCCAGCAGTTTACTAAACCAGGGGTCCATCTCCTACGAGCAGTACTTC
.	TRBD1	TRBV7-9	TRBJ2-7	CASQQGMRYEQYF	TGTGCCAGCCAACAGGGGATGAGATACGAGCAGTACTTC
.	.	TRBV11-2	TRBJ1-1	CASSVGLGLGEAFF	TGTGCCAGCAGCGTGGGCTTGGGGCTGGGTGAAGCTTTCTTT
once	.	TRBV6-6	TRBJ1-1	CASSYVATSNTEAFF	TGTGCCAGCAGTTACGTCGCCACTTCGAACACTGAAGCTTTCTTT
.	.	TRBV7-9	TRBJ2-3	CASSLGVPDTQYF	TGTGCCAGCAGCTTAGGAGTTCCAGATACGCAGTATTTT
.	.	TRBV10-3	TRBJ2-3	CATASEPSTDTQYF	TGTGCCACTGCTAGCGAACCTAGCACAGATACGCAGTATTTT
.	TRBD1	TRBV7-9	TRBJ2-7	CASSSSPGTDSYEQYF	TGTGCCAGCAGCTCCTCCCCCGGGACAGACAGCTACGAGCAGTACTTC
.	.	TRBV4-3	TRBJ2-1	CASSQDLGGSSYNEQFF	TGCGCCAGCAGCCAAGATCTTGGCGGTAGCTCCTACAATGAGCAGTTCTTC
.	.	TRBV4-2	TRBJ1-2	CASSQNPGPYGYTF	TGTGCCAGCAGCCAAAACCCAGGGCCCTATGGCTACACCTTC
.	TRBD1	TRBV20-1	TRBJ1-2	CSAGQGWVVTF	TGCAGTGCTGGACAGGGTTGGGTGGTCACCTTC
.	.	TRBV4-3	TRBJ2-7	CASSQDRGYGAYEQYF	TGCGCCAGCAGCCAAGATCGGGGATACGGGGCCTACGAGCAGTACTTC
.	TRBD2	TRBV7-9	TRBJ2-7	CASSLGTNYEQYF	TGTGCCAGCAGCTTGGGGACTAACTACGAGCAGTACTTC
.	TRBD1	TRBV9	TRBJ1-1	CASSAAEGATEAFF	TGTGCCAGCAGCGCGGCCGAGGGGGCGACTGAAGCTTTCTTT
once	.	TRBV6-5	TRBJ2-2	CASSTQTGHTGELFF	TGTGCCAGCAGCACCCAGACAGGCCACACCGGGGAGCTGTTTTTT
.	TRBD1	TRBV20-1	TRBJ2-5	CSGQGQETQYF	TGCAGTGGACAGGGACAAGAGACCCAGTACTTC
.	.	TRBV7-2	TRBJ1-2	CASSHRQARGGYTF	TGTGCCAGCAGCCATCGTCAGGCACGGGGTGGCTACACCTTC
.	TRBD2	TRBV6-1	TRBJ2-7	CASSDLPLAGAYEQYF	TGTGCCAGCAGTGATTTGCCACTAGCGGGGGCCTACGAGCAGTACTTC
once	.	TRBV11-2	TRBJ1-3	CASSLVGRTDSGNTIYF	TGTGCCAGCAGCTTGGTGGGCAGAACAGATTCTGGAAACACCATATATTTT
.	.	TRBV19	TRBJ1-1	CASSQQANPFF	TGTGCCAGTAGTCAGCAGGCAAATCCTTTCTTT
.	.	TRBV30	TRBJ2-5	CAWSVAETQYF	TGTGCCTGGAGTGTAGCAGAGACCCAGTACTTC
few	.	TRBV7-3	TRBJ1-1	CASSGLQGTEAFF	TGTGCCAGCAGCGGACTTCAGGGGACTGAAGCTTTCTTT
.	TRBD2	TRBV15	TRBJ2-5	CATSRVLSGAQETQYF	TGTGCCACCAGCAGGGTCCTAAGCGGGGCGCAGGAGACCCAGTACTTC
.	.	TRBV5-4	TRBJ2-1	CASSFFVLKPYNEQFF	TGTGCCAGCAGCTTTTTCGTTTTGAAGCCCTACAATGAGCAGTTCTTC
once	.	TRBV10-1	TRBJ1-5	CASRSNLEPQHF	TGCGCCAGCAGGTCTAATTTAGAGCCCCAGCATTTT